This T cell receptor beta chain was recorded in a study of cytomegalovirus exposure and HLA in healthy donors. Study-wide results and limits: Follow-up analysis later connected one missense variant in DCLRE1C with trimming of TCR beta V- and J-genes.

This CDR3 comprises 15 residues. V shed 6 bases and J 4 bases; nucleotides not matched to a gene: 10. From germline, CDR1 is MNHEY and CDR2 SVGAGI. PCR amplification relied on 60 Vbeta primers (plus 13 Jbeta primers). TCRdb's table, derived via immunoSEQ multiplex PCR, lists solely in-frame clones and lacks some. The sample records 150,000 to 200,000 clones, under 70% being singletons. Note on this clone: The antigen remains unidentified.

The source material was PBMCs. This receptor was obtained from a man aged 25-45 years in good health and CMV-seropositive. This chain uses TRBV6-5 with TRBJ2-7; TRBD1 aligns across 9 bases. CDR3 DNA: TGTGCCAGCAGCGACGAGGGGACAGGGACATACGAGCAGTACTTC. Its translation is CASSDEGTGTYEQYF.